Below are 17 T cell receptor beta chains sequenced from a single sample in a study of cytomegalovirus exposure and HLA in healthy donors. The PCR contained 60 Vbeta and 13 Jbeta primers. Assay: immunoSEQ multiplex PCR; the TCRdb copy retains only in-frame clones and omits some. The repertoire consists of some 210,000 clones, with around four fifths occurring once and the leading ten covering more than 8.5%. Specimen: PBMCs. The receptors come from a woman aged 50 to 65 in good health and CMV-seropositive.

In its sample, this clone was seen once. The J gene is TRBJ2-6, the V gene TRBV11-2, with D maybe TRBD1 (5 bases). V lost 2 bases to trimming and J lost 16 bases, with 12 bases between them. The CDR3 runs 12 residues. Germline assignment: CDR1 SGHAT and CDR2 FQNNGV. The CDR3 region is CASSLMGQPLTF. In DNA, the CDR3 is TGTGCCAGCAGCTTAATGGGGCAACCTCTGACTTTC.

The rearrangement joins TRBV7-7 to TRBJ2-5; tentative D call: TRBD2 (7 bases). The V gene's germline CDR1 is SSHAT and CDR2 FNYEAQ (reference sequence). CDR3 length equals 14 residues. The V gene lost 0 bases and the J gene lost 4 bases, with 9 bases spanning the gap. This CDR3 reads CASSLAAGAETQYF. As DNA, the CDR3 is TGTGCCAGCAGCTTAGCGGCGGGGGCAGAGACCCAGTACTTC.

The chain employs TRBV6-5 and TRBJ2-3; TRBD2 matches 8 bases. CDR3 length: 15 residues. CDR1 is MNHEY and CDR2 is SVGAGI in the germline V gene. Trimming removed 6 bases from V and 2 bases from J; junction bases left unmatched: 7. This CDR3 reads CASSHSGDYTDTQYF. The CDR3 region has the DNA TGTGCCAGCAGCCATAGCGGGGACTACACAGATACGCAGTATTTT.

The chain recombines TRBV11-1 with TRBJ2-3, with 8 bases lining up with TRBD2. V shed 6 bases and J 3 bases; nucleotides not matched to a gene: 11. Germline CDR1 and CDR2: SGHAT and FQDESV (reference sequence). The CDR3 totals 16 residues. The CDR3: CASSLSGNRDTDTQYF. In DNA form, the CDR3 reads TGTGCCAGCAGTCTTAGCGGGAACCGAGATACAGATACGCAGTATTTT.

The chain links TRBV4-1 to TRBJ2-5; D is perhaps TRBD2 (5 bases). The V end was cut by 3 bases, the J end by 5 bases, with 13 bases between. Germline lookup yields CDR1 MGHRA and CDR2 YSYEKL. There are 14 residues in the CDR3. DNA of the CDR3: TGCGCCAGCAGCCATGCCGGCCCGGGGGAGACCCAGTACTTC. This translates into CASSHAGPGETQYF.

The rearrangement joins TRBV7-2 to TRBJ1-1; D possibly corresponds to TRBD1 (5 bases). Germline V CDR1 and CDR2: SGHTA, FQGNSA. The CDR3 contains 14 residues. The germline V and J ends were trimmed by 2 bases and 1 base, with 8 bases remaining between them. CDR3 region: CASSLRGTNTEAFF. As DNA, the CDR3 is TGTGCCAGCAGCTTAAGGGGCACGAACACTGAAGCTTTCTTT.

The chain recombines TRBV4-1 with TRBJ2-7, with D perhaps TRBD2 (5 bases). Trimming left V 3 bases short and J 2 bases short, with 11 bases between. This CDR3 contains 14 residues. Germline V gene data show CDR1 as MGHRA and CDR2 as YSYEKL. The DNA of the CDR3 is TGCGCCAGCAGCCATGTCCGGCGGGCCTACGAGCAGTACTTC. The encoded protein is CASSHVRRAYEQYF.

About this clone itself: One end of the junction varies from germline; a read error may be responsible. The chain combines TRBV7-9 with TRBJ2-3; D gene ambiguous. The length of the CDR3 is 13 residues. Per the germline V gene, CDR1 is SEHNR and CDR2 is FQNEAQ (reference sequence). The CDR3 loop is CASSSDSTDTQYF. CDR3 bases: TGTGCCAGCAGCTCCGATAGCACGGATACGCAGTATTTT.

The chain carries TRBV4-3 and TRBJ1-2; D is perhaps TRBD1 (5 bases). V lost 3 bases and J lost 4, with 12 bases in between. The CDR3 runs 14 residues. Germline CDR1 and CDR2: LGHNA and YSLEER. CDR3 loop: CASSQIRGSYGYTF. CDR3 DNA sequence: TGCGCCAGCAGCCAGATTCGGGGGAGCTATGGCTACACCTTC.

The chain combines TRBV28 with TRBJ1-2; no clear D. CDR3 length: 14 amino acids. Trimming took off 5 bases at V and 8 bases at J, with 18 bases between the two ends. Germline V gives CDR1 MDHEN, CDR2 SYDVKM. CDR3 in amino acids: CASSLTEPLRGYTF. The DNA for the CDR3 is TGTGCCAGCAGTCTTACAGAGCCCCTAAGAGGCTACACCTTC.

The chain joins TRBV5-6 to TRBJ1-2; no definite D call. V lost 0 bases to trimming and J lost 5 bases, with 5 bases between them. The CDR3 loop spans 12 amino acids. CDR1 is SGHDT and CDR2 is YYEEEE in the germline V gene. CDR3 nucleotides: TGTGCCAGCAGCTTGGCCCCGTATGGCTACACCTTC. As protein: CASSLAPYGYTF.

This clone was recorded only once. An end of the junction differs from the germline gene, which may be a read error. The chain's CDR3 is CSSSLGGGKLFF. CDR3 bases: TGTTCCAGCAGCCTTGGAGGAGGAAAACTGTTTTTT. The chain joins TRBV7-9 to TRBJ1-4, with D unclear. This CDR3 is 12 amino acids long. CDR1 and CDR2 from the germline V gene are SEHNR and FQNEAQ (reference sequence).

The CDR3 DNA follows: TGTGCCAGCAGTGCCGACAGGGGTGGCAATCAGCCCCAGCATTTT. It yields the protein CASSADRGGNQPQHF. The chain is built from TRBV6-5 and TRBJ1-5; TRBD1 agrees at 8 bases. The length of the CDR3 is 15 residues. Germline CDR1 is MNHEY and CDR2 is SVGAGI. V shed 5 bases and J 2 bases; nucleotides not matched to a gene: 5.

The CDR3: CASSYDRDTEAFF. CDR3 bases: TGTGCCAGCAGTTACGACAGGGACACTGAAGCTTTCTTT. This chain connects TRBV6-6 to TRBJ1-1, with 7 bases aligning to TRBD1. V was pared by 2 bases and J by 3 bases, with 0 bases of the junction left unmatched. The CDR3 covers 13 residues. Germline V gene sequence: CDR1 MNHNY, CDR2 SVGAGI (reference sequence).

The chain has TRBV5-6 and TRBJ1-4, with D perhaps matching TRBD1 (5 bases). Per germline, CDR1 SGHDT and CDR2 YYEEEE. The germline V and J ends were trimmed by 4 bases and 8 bases, with 6 bases remaining between them. The CDR3 is 11 residues long. The DNA for the CDR3 is TGTGCCAGCAGCGGGGGGGAAAAACTGTTTTTT. This gives the protein CASSGGEKLFF.

As for this clone: The junction departs from germline at one end; a sequencing error may be responsible. The V and J genes are TRBV6-5 and TRBJ1-6; no clear D gene. The CDR3 has 13 residues. CDR1 and CDR2 (germline): MNHEY, SVGAGI. The CDR3 DNA is TGTGCGAGCAGGAGGCTCCGGGATTCACCCCTCCACTTT. This codes for CASRRLRDSPLHF.

The chain is built from TRBV19 and TRBJ2-1, with 10 bases aligning to TRBD2. The germline gives CDR1 LNHDA, CDR2 SQIVND (reference sequence). The length of the CDR3 is 15 residues. With V trimmed by 2 bases and J by 7 bases, 5 bases remained unmatched. DNA for the CDR3: TGTGCCAGTAGTATACCAGCGGGGGGGCTAAATGAGCAGTTCTTC. Translated, it gives CASSIPAGGLNEQFF.